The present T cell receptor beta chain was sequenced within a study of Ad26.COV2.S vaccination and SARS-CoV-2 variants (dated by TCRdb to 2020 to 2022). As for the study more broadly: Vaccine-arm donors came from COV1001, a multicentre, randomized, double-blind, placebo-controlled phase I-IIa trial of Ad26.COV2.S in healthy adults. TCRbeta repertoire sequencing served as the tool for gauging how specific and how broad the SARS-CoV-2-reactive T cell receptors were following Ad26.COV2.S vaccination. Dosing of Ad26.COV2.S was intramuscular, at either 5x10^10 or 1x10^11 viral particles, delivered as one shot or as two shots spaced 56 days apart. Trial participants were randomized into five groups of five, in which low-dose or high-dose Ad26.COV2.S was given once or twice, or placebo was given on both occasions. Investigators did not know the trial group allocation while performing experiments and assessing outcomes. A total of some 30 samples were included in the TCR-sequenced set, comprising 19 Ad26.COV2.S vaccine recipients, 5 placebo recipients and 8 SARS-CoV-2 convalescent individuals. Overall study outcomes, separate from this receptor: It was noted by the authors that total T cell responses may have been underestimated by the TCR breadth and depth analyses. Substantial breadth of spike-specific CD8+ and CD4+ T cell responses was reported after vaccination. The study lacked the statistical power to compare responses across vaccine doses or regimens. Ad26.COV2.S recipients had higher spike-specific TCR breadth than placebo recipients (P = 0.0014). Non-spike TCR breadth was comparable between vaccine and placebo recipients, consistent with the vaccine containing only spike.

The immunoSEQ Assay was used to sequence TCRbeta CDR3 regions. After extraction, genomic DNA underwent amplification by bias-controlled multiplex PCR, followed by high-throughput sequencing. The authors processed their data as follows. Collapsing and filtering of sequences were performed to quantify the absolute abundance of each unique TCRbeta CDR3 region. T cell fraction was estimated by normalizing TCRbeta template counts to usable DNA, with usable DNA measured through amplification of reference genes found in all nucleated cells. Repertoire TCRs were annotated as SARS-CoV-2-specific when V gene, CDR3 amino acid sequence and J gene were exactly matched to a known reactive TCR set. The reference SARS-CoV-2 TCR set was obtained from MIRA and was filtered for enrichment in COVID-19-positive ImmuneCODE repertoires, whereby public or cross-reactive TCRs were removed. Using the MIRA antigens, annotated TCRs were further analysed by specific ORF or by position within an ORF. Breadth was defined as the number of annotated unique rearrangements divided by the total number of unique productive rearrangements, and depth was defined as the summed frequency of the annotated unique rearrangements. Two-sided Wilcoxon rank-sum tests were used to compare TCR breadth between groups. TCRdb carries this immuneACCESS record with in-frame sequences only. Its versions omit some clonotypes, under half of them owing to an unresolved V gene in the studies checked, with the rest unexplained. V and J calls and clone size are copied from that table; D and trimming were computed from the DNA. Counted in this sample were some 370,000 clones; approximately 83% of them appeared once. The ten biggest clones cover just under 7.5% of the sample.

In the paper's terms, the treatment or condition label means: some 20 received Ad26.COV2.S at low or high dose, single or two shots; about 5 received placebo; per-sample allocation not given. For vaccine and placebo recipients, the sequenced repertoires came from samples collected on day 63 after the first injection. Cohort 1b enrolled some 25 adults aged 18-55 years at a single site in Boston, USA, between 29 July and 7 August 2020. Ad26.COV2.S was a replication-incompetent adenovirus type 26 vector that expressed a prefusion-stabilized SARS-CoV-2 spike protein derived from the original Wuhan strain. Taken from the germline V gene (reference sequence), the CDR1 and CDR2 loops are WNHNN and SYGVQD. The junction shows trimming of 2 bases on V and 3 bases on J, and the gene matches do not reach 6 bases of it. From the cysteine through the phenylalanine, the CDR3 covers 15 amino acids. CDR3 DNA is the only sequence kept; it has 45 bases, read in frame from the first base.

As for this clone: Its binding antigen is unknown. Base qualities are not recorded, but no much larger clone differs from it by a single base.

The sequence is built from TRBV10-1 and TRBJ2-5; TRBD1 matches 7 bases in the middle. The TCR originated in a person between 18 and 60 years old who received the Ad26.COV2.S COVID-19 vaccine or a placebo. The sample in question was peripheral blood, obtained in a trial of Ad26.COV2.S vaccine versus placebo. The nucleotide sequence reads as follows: TGCGCCAGCAGTGAGAACAGGGGCCCGAAAGAGACCCAGTACTTC. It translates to CASSENRGPKETQYF.